A single sample is the source of the 20 T cell receptor beta chains below, sequenced in a study of cytomegalovirus exposure and HLA in healthy donors. Use of 60 Vbeta and 13 Jbeta primers characterized the PCR. The data were produced by immunoSEQ multiplex PCR, yet TCRdb's version contains in-frame clones alone and is incomplete. Of over 150,000 clones detected, roughly 80% appear once; the ten largest clones hold 1.9%. Source material: PBMCs. Receptors originate from a human donor in good health.

The chain is built from TRBV25-1 and TRBJ1-6, with a possible D match to TRBD1 (5 bases). Trimming left V 8 bases short and J 7 bases short, with 12 bases between. This CDR3 contains 13 residues. Germline V CDR1 and CDR2: MGHDK, SYGVNS. This chain's CDR3 is CASADMDNSPLHF. The CDR3 DNA is TGTGCCAGCGCGGACATGGACAATTCACCCCTCCACTTT.

Here the CDR3 DNA reads TGTGCCAGCAGCTTAGAGTACAGCTCAATGATGAACACTGAAGCTTTCTTT. Protein: CASSLEYSSMMNTEAFF. This rearrangement joins TRBV7-6 to TRBJ1-1, with unresolved D. This CDR3 comprises 17 residues. V lost 1 base and J lost 0, with 15 bases in between. Germline V gives CDR1 SGHVS, CDR2 FNYEAQ.

The chain carries TRBV2 and TRBJ1-5; the D is unclear. The CDR3 length is 14 residues. Germline V gene data show CDR1 as SNHLY and CDR2 as FYNNEI. Trimming took off 1 base at V and 4 bases at J, with 8 bases between the two ends. CDR3 in amino acids: CASSEVRSNQPQHF. In nucleotides, the CDR3 is TGTGCCAGCAGTGAAGTAAGGAGTAATCAGCCCCAGCATTTT.

The chain uses TRBV6-5 and TRBJ1-2, with a tentative D call TRBD1 (6 bases). The V gene lost 5 bases and the J gene lost 3 bases, with 10 bases spanning the gap. The length of the CDR3 is 13 residues. Germline V CDR1 and CDR2: MNHEY, SVGAGI. The CDR3 is CASSEGQYYGYTF. The CDR3 DNA reads TGTGCCAGCAGTGAAGGACAGTACTATGGCTACACCTTC.

This chain connects TRBV5-1 to TRBJ2-5, with 11 bases fitting TRBD2. This CDR3 region has 17 residues. Germline V CDR1 and CDR2: SGHRS, YFSETQ. The V segment lost 1 base and the J segment 1 base; nucleotides outside the gene matches: 6. The CDR3 sequence is CASSLRLAGGIQETQYF. The CDR3 DNA sequence: TGCGCCAGCAGCTTGAGGCTAGCGGGGGGAATCCAAGAGACCCAGTACTTC.

The chain links TRBV4-1 to TRBJ2-7; TRBD1 is a possible D gene (5 bases). The CDR3 runs to 15 residues. V was cut by 1 base and J by 2 bases, with 12 bases left in between. Looked up from germline, CDR1 is MGHRA and CDR2 is YSYEKL. The DNA of the CDR3 is TGCGCCAGCAGCCAAGTGACAGTCGGACCCTACGAGCAGTACTTC. This translates into CASSQVTVGPYEQYF.

This chain connects TRBV5-1 to TRBJ1-6; D is unresolved. Germline-derived CDR1 and CDR2 are SGHRS and YFSETQ. Trimming removed 4 bases from V and 8 bases from J, with 7 bases in between. The CDR3 extends over 12 amino acids. The CDR3 nucleotides read TGCGCCAGCAGCAATGACTATTCACCCCTCCACTTT. It codes for CASSNDYSPLHF.

J is TRBJ2-5 and V is TRBV12-5; D is perhaps TRBD1 (6 bases). CDR3 length: 11 residues. Germline CDR1 reads LGHNT; CDR2 reads FRNRAP. Trimming cost V 5 bases and J 10 bases, with 11 bases left between them. The CDR3 DNA follows: TGTGCTAGTGGTCCGACAGGAATCCAGTACTTC. Amino acid sequence: CASGPTGIQYF.

The chain combines TRBV18 with TRBJ2-7; 9 bases match TRBD1. Per germline, CDR1 KGHSH and CDR2 LQKENI. This CDR3 has 14 residues. The V segment lost 1 base and the J segment 2 bases; nucleotides outside the gene matches: 0. CDR3 loop: CASSPRDRAYEQYF. For the CDR3, the DNA is TGTGCCAGCTCACCACGGGACAGGGCCTACGAGCAGTACTTC. Drawing the rest from reference TRBV18 and TRBJ2-7, the complete variable domain is NAGVMQNPRHLVRRRGQEARLRCSPMKGHSHVYWYRQLPEEGLKFMVYLQKENIIDESGMPKERFSAEFPKEGPSILRIQQVVRGDSAAYFCASSPRDRAYEQYFGPGTRLTVT.

This clone was seen only a few times. The J gene is TRBJ1-2, the V gene TRBV9, with 7 bases aligning to TRBD1. Trimming cost V 0 bases and J 5 bases; bases outside gene matches: 10. Germline lookup yields CDR1 SGDLS and CDR2 YYNGEE. CDR3 length: 16 amino acids. The CDR3 spells CASSVDRGGAGYGYTF. The CDR3 DNA reads as TGTGCCAGCAGCGTAGATAGAGGGGGCGCGGGGTATGGCTACACCTTC. Complete variable domain (other parts from reference TRBV9 and TRBJ1-2): DSGVTQTPKHLITATGQRVTLRCSPRSGDLSVYWYQQSLDQGLQFLIQYYNGEERAKGNILERFSAQQFPDLHSELNLSSLELGDSALYFCASSVDRGGAGYGYTFGSGTRLTVV.

The chain has TRBV25-1 and TRBJ2-2, with D perhaps matching TRBD2 (5 bases). Germline V lookup: CDR1 MGHDK, CDR2 SYGVNS. The CDR3 has 16 amino acids. The V end lost 3 bases, the J end lost 0 bases, and 11 bases lay between the germline ends. CDR3 sequence (DNA): TGTGCCAGCAGTGATTGGAGGACGCCGAACACCGGGGAGCTGTTTTTT. It specifies CASSDWRTPNTGELFF.

This clone was detected a few times. This rearrangement joins TRBV4-1 to TRBJ1-1; 9 nucleotides match TRBD1. Germline V lookup: CDR1 MGHRA, CDR2 YSYEKL. The CDR3 sequence is 15 residues long. V shed 5 bases and J 1 base; nucleotides not matched to a gene: 5. This CDR3 reads CASSTVGQGNTEAFF. CDR3 DNA sequence: TGCGCCAGCAGCACAGTGGGACAGGGGAACACTGAAGCTTTCTTT.

V gene TRBV6-5 combines with J gene TRBJ1-1; D is unresolved. Germline V lookup: CDR1 MNHEY, CDR2 SVGAGI. V was pared by 8 bases and J by 5 bases, with 15 bases between. CDR3 size: 13 residues. CDR3 nucleotides: TGTGCCAGCGGAAGGAGTGTCAAGACTGAAGCTTTCTTT. Translation gives CASGRSVKTEAFF.

As for this clone: The sample carries other DNA sequences with the same CDR3. V and J are TRBV7-9 and TRBJ1-4; D is uncertain. V gave up 5 bases and J gave up 7 bases, with 11 bases separating them. Germline loops: CDR1 SEHNR, CDR2 FQNEAQ (reference sequence). The CDR3 is made up of 13 amino acids. The DNA of the CDR3 is TGTGCCAGCAGCCGTCCGGAGGGTGAAAAACTGTTTTTT. Protein sequence: CASSRPEGEKLFF.

The chain carries TRBV6-6 and TRBJ1-2; D unresolved. The V gene lost 0 bases and the J gene lost 4 bases, with 15 bases spanning the gap. This CDR3 comprises 16 residues. CDR1 and CDR2 from the germline V gene are MNHNY and SVGAGI (reference sequence). Here the CDR3 reads CASSYSRAVGGYGYTF. CDR3 nucleotide sequence: TGTGCCAGCAGTTACTCGAGGGCGGTGGGAGGCTATGGCTACACCTTC.

This clone was seen only once. The chain combines TRBV6-5 with TRBJ1-4, with D possibly being TRBD1 (5 bases). The CDR3 spans 14 residues. The germline V gene encodes CDR1 MNHEY and CDR2 SVGAGI. Trimming took 5 bases from V and 10 from J, leaving 17 bases between them. The CDR3 DNA reads TGTGCCAGCAGTCTTGACAGCGCGCTCGGAAAACTGTTTTTT. Amino acid sequence: CASSLDSALGKLFF.

The rearrangement uses TRBV5-6 and TRBJ1-4; 7 bases match TRBD1. Losses at the gene ends were 3 bases for V and 4 bases for J; bases not matched to a gene: 9. The V gene's germline CDR1 is SGHDT and CDR2 YYEEEE. The CDR3 is made up of 16 amino acids. The CDR3 region is CASSSLGRDSNEKLFF. The DNA of the CDR3 is TGTGCCAGCAGCTCGCTTGGCCGGGACAGTAATGAAAAACTGTTTTTT.

This chain uses TRBV4-3 with TRBJ2-1; TRBD2 matches at 8 bases. V lost 0 bases and J lost 0; bases outside the gene matches: 7. The CDR3 runs to 18 residues. Per germline, CDR1 LGHNA and CDR2 YSLEER. CDR3 protein: CASSQDLDGGGSYNEQFF. CDR3 DNA: TGCGCCAGCAGCCAAGACTTAGACGGGGGGGGCTCCTACAATGAGCAGTTCTTC.

V gene TRBV5-1 combines with J gene TRBJ1-5; D is perhaps TRBD1 (5 bases). This CDR3 spans 14 amino acids. V lost 1 base and J lost 3, with 8 bases in between. The germline CDR1 and CDR2 sequences are SGHRS and YFSETQ. CDR3 nucleotide sequence: TGCGCCAGCAGCTTGTCAGGGAACAATCAGCCCCAGCATTTT. Amino acids: CASSLSGNNQPQHF.

This chain joins TRBV9 and TRBJ2-1; 10 nucleotides agree with TRBD2. Germline V gene sequence: CDR1 SGDLS, CDR2 YYNGEE. CDR3 size: 15 residues. With V trimmed by 3 bases and J by 3 bases, 3 bases remained unmatched. For the CDR3, the DNA is TGTGCCAGCAGCGCTAGCGGGGGTGGCTACAATGAGCAGTTCTTC. Its translation: CASSASGGGYNEQFF.